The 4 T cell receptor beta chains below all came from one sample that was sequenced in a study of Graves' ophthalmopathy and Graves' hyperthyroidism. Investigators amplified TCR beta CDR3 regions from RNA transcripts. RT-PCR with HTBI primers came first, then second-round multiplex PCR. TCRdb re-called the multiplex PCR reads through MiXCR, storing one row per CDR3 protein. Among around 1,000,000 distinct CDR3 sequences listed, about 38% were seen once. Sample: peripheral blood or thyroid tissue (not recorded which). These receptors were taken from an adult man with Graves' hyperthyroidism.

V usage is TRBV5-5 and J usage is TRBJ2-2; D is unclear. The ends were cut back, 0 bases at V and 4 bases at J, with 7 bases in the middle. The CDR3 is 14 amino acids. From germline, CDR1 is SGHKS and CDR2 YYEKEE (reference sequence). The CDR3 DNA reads TGTGCCAGCAGCTTGGCCCAGGCCACCGGGGAGCTGTTTTTT. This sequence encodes CASSLAQATGELFF. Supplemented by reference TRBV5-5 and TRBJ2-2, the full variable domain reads DAGVTQSPTHLIKTRGQQVTLRCSPISGHKSVSWYQQVLGQGPQFIFQYYEKEERGRGNFPDRFSARQFPNYSSELNVNALLLGDSALYLCASSLAQATGELFFGEGSRLTVL.

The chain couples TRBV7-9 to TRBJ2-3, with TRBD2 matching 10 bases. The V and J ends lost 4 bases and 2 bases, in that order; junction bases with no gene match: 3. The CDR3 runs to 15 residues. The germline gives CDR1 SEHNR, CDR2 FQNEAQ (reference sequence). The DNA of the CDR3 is TGTGCCAGCAGCTGGACTAGCGGCCACACAGATACGCAGTATTTT. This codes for CASSWTSGHTDTQYF.

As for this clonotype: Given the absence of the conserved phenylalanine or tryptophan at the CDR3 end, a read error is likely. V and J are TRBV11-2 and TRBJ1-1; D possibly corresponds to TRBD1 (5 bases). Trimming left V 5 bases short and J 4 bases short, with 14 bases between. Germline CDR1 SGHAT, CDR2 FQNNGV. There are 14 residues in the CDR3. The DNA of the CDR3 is TGTGCCAGCAGCCTCGGGGGATCGAGCACTGAAGCTTTCCTT. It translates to CASSLGGSSTEAFL.

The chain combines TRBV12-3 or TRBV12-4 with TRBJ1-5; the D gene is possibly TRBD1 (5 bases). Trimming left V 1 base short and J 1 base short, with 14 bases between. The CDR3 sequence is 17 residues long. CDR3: CASSLEVRGGSNQPQHF. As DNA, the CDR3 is TGTGCCAGCAGTTTAGAGGTTAGGGGCGGAAGCAATCAGCCCCAGCATTTT.